The rows below give T cell receptor beta chains drawn from one sample of a study of shared clonotypes between healthy human individuals. The data were produced by immunoSEQ multiplex PCR, yet TCRdb's version contains in-frame clones alone and is incomplete. Of some 1,100,000 clones listed, around 82% are singletons. Sample: memory CD4+ T cells from PBMCs. The receptors were sampled from a man younger than 35 in good health. Some clones in this sample may be carry-over from other donors' samples. Both conserved end residues are part of each CDR3. A D gene is named only where the DNA matches it firmly. The size of a clone is reported for some rows only, either as once, few or many, or as a class for expanded clones.

V,J,size,D,CDR3,DNA
TRBV4-3,TRBJ1-4,NA,TRBD1,CASSRNSGTGEEKLFF,TGCGCCAGCAGCCGCAACTCCGGGACAGGGGAAGAAAAACTGTTTTTT
TRBV6-6,TRBJ1-1,NA,NA,CASSYWGQTEAFF,TGTGCCAGCAGTTACTGGGGGCAGACTGAAGCTTTCTTT
TRBV4-1,TRBJ2-6,NA,NA,CASSRLPAGANVLTF,TGCGCCAGCAGCCGACTGCCGGCCGGGGCCAACGTCCTGACTTTC
TRBV11-2,TRBJ2-1,NA,NA,CASSLVPAPYVYNEQFF,TGTGCCAGCAGCTTAGTCCCAGCCCCCTATGTATACAATGAGCAGTTCTTC
TRBV10-1,TRBJ1-1,NA,TRBD1,CATSGQGNTEAFF,TGCGCCACTTCGGGACAGGGTAACACTGAAGCTTTCTTT
TRBV7-2,TRBJ2-7,NA,TRBD2,CASSLAGLAGDPYEQYF,TGTGCCAGCAGCTTAGCGGGGTTGGCGGGAGACCCCTACGAGCAGTACTTC
TRBV21-1,TRBJ1-4,few,NA,CASSKGLPVREKLFF,TGTGCCAGCAGCAAAGGGCTACCAGTAAGGGAAAAACTGTTTTTT
TRBV6-1,TRBJ2-2,once,TRBD2,CASSEGTSGLTGELFF,TGTGCCAGCAGTGAAGGGACTAGCGGCCTCACCGGGGAGCTGTTTTTT
TRBV11-2,TRBJ2-7,NA,NA,CASSLLEGSGTYEQYF,TGTGCCAGCAGCCTATTAGAGGGGTCCGGGACCTACGAGCAGTACTTC
TRBV29-1,TRBJ1-3,NA,NA,CSVGLRGTGNTIYF,TGCAGCGTCGGCCTCCGGGGGACAGGAAACACCATATATTTT
TRBV6-5,TRBJ1-2,NA,NA,CASTEQGPFVGGYTF,TGTGCCAGCACCGAACAGGGACCCTTCGTCGGTGGCTACACCTTC
TRBV15,TRBJ2-6,NA,NA,CATSRRSGANVLTF,TGTGCCACCAGCAGGCGCTCTGGGGCCAACGTCCTGACTTTC
TRBV9,TRBJ1-5,NA,NA,CASSDGHSNQPQHF,TGTGCCAGCAGCGACGGCCATAGCAATCAGCCCCAGCATTTT
TRBV18,TRBJ2-7,NA,TRBD2,CASSPRLAGGEQYF,TGTGCCAGCTCACCACGCCTAGCGGGAGGCGAGCAGTACTTC
TRBV25-1,TRBJ1-2,NA,NA,CASSDGYYGYTF,TGTGCCAGCAGTGATGGGTACTATGGCTACACCTTC
TRBV5-1,TRBJ2-5,NA,NA,CASSLVVQETQYF,TGCGCCAGCAGCTTGGTTGTCCAAGAGACCCAGTACTTC
TRBV29-1,TRBJ2-1,NA,TRBD2,CSVRTSGREGFF,TGCAGCGTCCGCACTAGCGGGAGAGAAGGGTTCTTC
TRBV5-1,TRBJ2-3,NA,NA,CASSLRGEAWDTQYF,TGCGCCAGCAGCTTGCGGGGCGAAGCCTGGGATACGCAGTATTTT
TRBV7-9,TRBJ2-1,NA,NA,CASSVSYSNNEQFF,TGTGCCAGCAGCGTGTCCTACTCCAACAATGAGCAGTTCTTC
TRBV11-1,TRBJ2-3,NA,NA,CASSSQIDTQYF,TGTGCCAGCAGCTCCCAGATAGATACGCAGTATTTT
TRBV5-4,TRBJ2-3,NA,NA,CASSTQGSRTRSTDTQYF,TGTGCCAGCAGCACCCAAGGGTCCAGGACAAGAAGCACAGATACGCAGTATTTT
TRBV6-5,TRBJ1-2,many,NA,CASRAPDRGYGYTF,TGTGCCAGCAGAGCCCCGGACCGGGGGTATGGCTACACCTTC
TRBV29-1,TRBJ2-7,NA,TRBD1,CSGADRGYEQYF,TGCAGCGGGGCGGACAGGGGCTACGAGCAGTACTTC
TRBV7-2,TRBJ1-1,once,NA,CASSLARSPEAFF,TGTGCCAGCAGCTTAGCGCGAAGTCCTGAAGCTTTCTTT
TRBV9,TRBJ2-5,NA,TRBD2,CASSAGGGRGPETQYF,TGTGCCAGCAGCGCCGGCGGCGGGAGGGGGCCAGAGACCCAGTACTTC
TRBV25-1,TRBJ2-7,NA,NA,CASSEWSGVGSYEQYF,TGTGCCAGCAGTGAATGGTCGGGAGTAGGGTCCTACGAGCAGTACTTC
TRBV5-4,TRBJ1-1,NA,NA,CASSLGRLNTEAFF,TGTGCCAGCAGCTTGGGCAGGCTGAACACTGAAGCTTTCTTT
TRBV2,TRBJ1-1,NA,TRBD1,CASAQGENTEAFF,TGTGCCAGCGCCCAGGGGGAGAATACTGAAGCTTTCTTT
TRBV6-6,TRBJ2-7,once,NA,CASSYLAEGSEQYF,TGTGCCAGCAGTTATTTAGCGGAGGGCAGCGAGCAGTACTTC
TRBV2,TRBJ2-5,NA,TRBD1,CASSEFAWTGVEETQYF,TGTGCCAGCAGTGAATTTGCTTGGACAGGGGTTGAAGAGACCCAGTACTTC